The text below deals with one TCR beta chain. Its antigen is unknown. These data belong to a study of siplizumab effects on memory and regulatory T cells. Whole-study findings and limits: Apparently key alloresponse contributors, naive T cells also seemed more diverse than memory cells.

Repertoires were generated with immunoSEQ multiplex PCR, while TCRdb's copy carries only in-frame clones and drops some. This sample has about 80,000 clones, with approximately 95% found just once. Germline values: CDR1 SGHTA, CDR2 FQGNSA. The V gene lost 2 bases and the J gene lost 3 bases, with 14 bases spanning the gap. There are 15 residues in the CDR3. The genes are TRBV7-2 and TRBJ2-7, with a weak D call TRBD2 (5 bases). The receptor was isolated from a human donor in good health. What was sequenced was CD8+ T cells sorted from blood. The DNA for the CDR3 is TGTGCCAGCAGCTTATCCCCCACTAGAGGCTACGAGCAGTACTTC. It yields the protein CASSLSPTRGYEQYF.